This T cell receptor beta chain was obtained from a study of memory CD4+ T cells and cytomegalovirus serostatus. Findings of the study overall: A US-trained random forest predicted CMV serostatus with median AUC around 0.91.

About this clone: Its target is unknown.

Trimming took off 5 bases at V and 0 bases at J, with 5 bases between the two ends. The CDR3 contains 13 residues. In germline, CDR1 is KGHSH, CDR2 LQKENI. Per the study methods: Out-of-frame sequences were removed, leaving about 2,300,000 distinct TCRbeta sequences. Using immunoSEQ multiplex PCR, the repertoire was profiled, and TCRdb retains in-frame clones only, with some absent. V and J calls plus clone size are reproduced from that table; the DNA served to infer D and trimming. The sample shows under 55,000 clones, roughly four fifths of them seen only once. Single viable CD3+CD4+CD8-CD45RO+ cells were sorted as the memory CD4+ T cells. Donors' CMV status reflects serum IgG against pp150, pp28, p38, p52.

Source material: memory CD4+ T cells from blood. The clonotype originates from an adult in good health and CMV-seronegative. The chain combines TRBV18 with TRBJ1-5; D gene ambiguous. The CDR3 is CASSGDSNQPQHF. The DNA of the CDR3 is TGTGCCAGCTCAGGGGATAGCAATCAGCCCCAGCATTTT.